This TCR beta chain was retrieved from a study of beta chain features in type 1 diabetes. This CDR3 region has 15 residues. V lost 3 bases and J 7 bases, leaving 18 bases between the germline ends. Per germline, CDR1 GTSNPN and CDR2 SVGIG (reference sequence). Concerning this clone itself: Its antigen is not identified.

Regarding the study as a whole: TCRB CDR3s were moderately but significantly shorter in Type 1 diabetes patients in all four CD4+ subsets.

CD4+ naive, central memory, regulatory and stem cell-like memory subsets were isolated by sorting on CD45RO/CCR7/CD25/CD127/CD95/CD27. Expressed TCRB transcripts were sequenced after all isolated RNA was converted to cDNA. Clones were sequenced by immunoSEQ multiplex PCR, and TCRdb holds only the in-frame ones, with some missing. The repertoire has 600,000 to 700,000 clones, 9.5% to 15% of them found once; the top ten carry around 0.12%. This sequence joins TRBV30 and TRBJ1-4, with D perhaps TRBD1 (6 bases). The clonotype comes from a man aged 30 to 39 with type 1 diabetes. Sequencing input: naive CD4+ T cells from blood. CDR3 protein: CAWSRTRQESEKLFF. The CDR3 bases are TGTGCCTGGAGCCGGACACGACAGGAGTCTGAAAAACTGTTTTTT.